The 2 T cell receptor beta chains reported below all come from one sample, sequenced in a study of yellow fever vaccine responses in identical twins. One entry per CDR3 protein, called by TCRdb with MiXCR from the RT-PCR reads. The data contain about 21,000 distinct CDR3 sequences, around 74% of them singletons. Sequences were derived from T cells from blood (PBMCs), unsorted or a sorted subset (not recorded which), sampled before or after yellow fever vaccination (not recorded which). These receptors were obtained from a woman in her late teens or twenties who received the yellow fever vaccine.

This chain connects TRBV18 to TRBJ1-1; no clear D. Trimming took 2 bases from V and 2 from J, leaving 0 bases between them. The CDR3 consists of 11 residues. Germline V gene sequence: CDR1 KGHSH, CDR2 LQKENI. As DNA, the CDR3 is TGTGCCAGCTCACCAAACACTGAAGCTTTCTTT. Encoded protein: CASSPNTEAFF. Complete variable domain (other parts from reference TRBV18 and TRBJ1-1): NAGVMQNPRHLVRRRGQEARLRCSPMKGHSHVYWYRQLPEEGLKFMVYLQKENIIDESGMPKERFSAEFPKEGPSILRIQQVVRGDSAAYFCASSPNTEAFFGQGTRLTVV.

The rearrangement uses TRBV6-4 and TRBJ2-3, with 9 positions matching TRBD2. The ends lost 0 bases at V and 1 base at J; junction bases unmatched: 5. Germline V gene lookup returns CDR1 MRHNA and CDR2 SNTAGT. This CDR3 has 17 residues. CDR3 coding DNA: TGTGCCAGCAGTGACTCTTCTGAGCGGGGGGGCACAGATACGCAGTATTTT. This translates into CASSDSSERGGTDTQYF.